This T cell receptor beta chain stems from a study of T cells expressing NK-cell markers. Overall study: Just one sequenced donor of eight was HCMV-seronegative, while seven were seropositive.

The CDR3 is made up of 17 amino acids. On this clonotype: Its antigen is not known.

Whole-study results and caveats: In a handful of donors, dominant clonotypes made up about 28.3-65% of CD3+CD56-NKG2C+ cells. As a fraction of CD8+ T cells, dominant NKG2C+ clonotypes reached about 1.0-7.5% in six donors.

Libraries used 5'RACE template switching adding universal primer site and UMIs. No DNA is given; TCRdb re-called the 5' RACE reads and lists each CDR3 protein once. This sample's table has approximately 460,000 distinct CDR3 sequences. The rearrangement links TRBV12-3 or TRBV12-4 to TRBJ2-1. This receptor was obtained from a woman between 18 and 75 years old in good health. Specimen: blood T cells: a sorted CD56 or NKG2C T cell subset, CD4+ or CD8+ T cells, or bulk PBMC T cells (not recorded which). The CDR3 is CASTSSQGSSPYNEQFF.